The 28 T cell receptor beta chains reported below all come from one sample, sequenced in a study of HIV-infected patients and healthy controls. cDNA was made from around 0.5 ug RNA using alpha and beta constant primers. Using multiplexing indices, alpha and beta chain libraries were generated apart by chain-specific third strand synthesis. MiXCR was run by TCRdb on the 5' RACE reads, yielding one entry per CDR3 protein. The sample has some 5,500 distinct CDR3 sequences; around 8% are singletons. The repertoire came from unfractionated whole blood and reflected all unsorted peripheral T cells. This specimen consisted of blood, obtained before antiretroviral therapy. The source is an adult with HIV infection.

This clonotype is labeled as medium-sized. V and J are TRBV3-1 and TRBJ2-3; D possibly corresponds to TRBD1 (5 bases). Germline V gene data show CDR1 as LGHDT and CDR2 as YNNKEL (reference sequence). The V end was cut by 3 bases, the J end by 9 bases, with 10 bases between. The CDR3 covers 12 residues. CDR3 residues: CASSQDIITQYF. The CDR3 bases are TGTGCCAGCAGCCAGGACATTATCACGCAGTATTTT.

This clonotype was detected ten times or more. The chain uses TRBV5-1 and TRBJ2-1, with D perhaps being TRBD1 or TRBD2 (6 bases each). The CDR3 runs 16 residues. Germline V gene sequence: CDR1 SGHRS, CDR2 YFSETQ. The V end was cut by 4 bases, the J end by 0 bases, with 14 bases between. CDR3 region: CASSGGRGNSYNEQFF. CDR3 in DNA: TGCGCCAGCAGCGGGGGGCGCGGTAACTCCTACAATGAGCAGTTCTTC.

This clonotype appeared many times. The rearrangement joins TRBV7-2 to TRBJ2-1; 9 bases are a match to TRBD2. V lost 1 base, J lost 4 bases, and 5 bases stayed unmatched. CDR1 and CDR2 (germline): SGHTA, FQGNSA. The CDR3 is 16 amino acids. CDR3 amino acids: CASSLVGAGGYNEQFF. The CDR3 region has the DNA TGTGCCAGCAGCTTAGTCGGAGCGGGGGGATACAATGAGCAGTTCTTC.

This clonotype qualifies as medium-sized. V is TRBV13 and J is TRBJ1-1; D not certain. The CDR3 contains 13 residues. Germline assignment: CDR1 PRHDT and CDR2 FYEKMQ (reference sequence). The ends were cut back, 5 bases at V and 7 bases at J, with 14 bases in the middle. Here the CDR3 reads CASSPNLFDEAFF. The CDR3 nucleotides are TGTGCCAGCAGCCCAAACCTGTTCGATGAAGCTTTCTTT.

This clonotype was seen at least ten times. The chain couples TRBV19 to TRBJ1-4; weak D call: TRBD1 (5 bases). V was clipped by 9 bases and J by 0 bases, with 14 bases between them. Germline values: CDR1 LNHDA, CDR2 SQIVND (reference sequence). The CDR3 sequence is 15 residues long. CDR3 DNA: TGTGCCAGCCATCGGGGACCTTCAACTAATGAAAAACTGTTTTTT. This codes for CASHRGPSTNEKLFF.

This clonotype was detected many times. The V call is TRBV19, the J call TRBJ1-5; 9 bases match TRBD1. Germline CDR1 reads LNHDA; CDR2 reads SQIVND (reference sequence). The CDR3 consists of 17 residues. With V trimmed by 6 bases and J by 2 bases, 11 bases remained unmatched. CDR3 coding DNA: TGTGCCAGTAGGACCGGGACAGGGTCTTGGCGCAATCAGCCCCAGCATTTT. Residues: CASRTGTGSWRNQPQHF.

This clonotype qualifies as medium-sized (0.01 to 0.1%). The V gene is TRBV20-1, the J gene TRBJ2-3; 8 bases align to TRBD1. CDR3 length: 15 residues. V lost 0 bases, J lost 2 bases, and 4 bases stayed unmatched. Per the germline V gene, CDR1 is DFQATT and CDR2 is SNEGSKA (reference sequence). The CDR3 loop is CSARDLGQVTDTQYF. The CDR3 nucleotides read TGCAGTGCTAGAGATCTGGGACAGGTCACAGATACGCAGTATTTT.

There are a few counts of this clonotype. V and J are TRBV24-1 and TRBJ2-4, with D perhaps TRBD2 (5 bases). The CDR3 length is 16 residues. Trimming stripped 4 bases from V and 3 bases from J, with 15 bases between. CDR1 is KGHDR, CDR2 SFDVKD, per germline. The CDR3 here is CATSEGRASDKNIQYF. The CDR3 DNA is TGTGCCACCAGTGAGGGGAGAGCGTCGGACAAAAACATTCAGTACTTC.

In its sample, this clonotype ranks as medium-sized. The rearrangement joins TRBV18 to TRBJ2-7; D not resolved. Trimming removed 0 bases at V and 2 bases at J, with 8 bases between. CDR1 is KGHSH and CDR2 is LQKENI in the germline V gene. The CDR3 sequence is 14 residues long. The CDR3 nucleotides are TGTGCCAGCTCACCACCGGCTAAGCCCTACGAGCAGTACGTC. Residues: CASSPPAKPYEQYV.

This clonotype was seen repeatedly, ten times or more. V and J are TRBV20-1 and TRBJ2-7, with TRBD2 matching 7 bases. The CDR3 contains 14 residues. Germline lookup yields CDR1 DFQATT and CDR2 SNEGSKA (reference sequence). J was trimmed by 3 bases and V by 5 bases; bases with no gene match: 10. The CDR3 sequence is CSAVTSHGDYEQYF. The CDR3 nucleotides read TGCAGTGCTGTGACTAGCCACGGGGACTACGAGCAGTACTTC.

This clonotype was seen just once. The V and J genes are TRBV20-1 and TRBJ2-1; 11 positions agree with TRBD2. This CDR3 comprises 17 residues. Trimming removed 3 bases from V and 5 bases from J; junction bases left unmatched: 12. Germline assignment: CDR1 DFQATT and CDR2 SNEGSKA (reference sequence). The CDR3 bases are TGCAGTGCTAGGGATACCACCGGGACTAGCGGAAACAATGAGCAGTTCTTC. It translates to CSARDTTGTSGNNEQFF.

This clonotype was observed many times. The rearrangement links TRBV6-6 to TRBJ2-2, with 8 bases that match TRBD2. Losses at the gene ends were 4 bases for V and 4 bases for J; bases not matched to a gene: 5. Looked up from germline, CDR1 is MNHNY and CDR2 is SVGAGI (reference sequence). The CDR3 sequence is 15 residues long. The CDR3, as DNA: TGTGCCAGCAGTTTAGGGCTAGCGGGCACCGGGGAGCTGTTTTTT. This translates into CASSLGLAGTGELFF.

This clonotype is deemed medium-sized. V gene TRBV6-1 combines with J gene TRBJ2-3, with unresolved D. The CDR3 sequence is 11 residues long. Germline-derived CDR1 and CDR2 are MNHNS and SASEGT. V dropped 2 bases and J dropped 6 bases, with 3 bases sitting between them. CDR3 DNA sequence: TGTGCCAGCAGTGAACGGGATACGCAGTATTTT. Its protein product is CASSERDTQYF.

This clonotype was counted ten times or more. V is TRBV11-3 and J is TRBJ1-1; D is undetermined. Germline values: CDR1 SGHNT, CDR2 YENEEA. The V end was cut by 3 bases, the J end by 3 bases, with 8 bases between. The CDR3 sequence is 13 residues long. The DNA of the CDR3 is TGTGCCAGCAGCTTCAGTGGGGACACTGAAGCTTTCTTT. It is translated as CASSFSGDTEAFF.

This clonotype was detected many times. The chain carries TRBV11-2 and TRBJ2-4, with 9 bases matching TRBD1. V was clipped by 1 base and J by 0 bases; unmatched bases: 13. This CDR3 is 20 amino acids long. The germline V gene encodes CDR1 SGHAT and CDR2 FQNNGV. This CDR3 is CASSLVPQRTGELAKNIQYF. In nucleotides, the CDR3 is TGTGCCAGCAGCTTAGTCCCCCAAAGGACAGGGGAGCTAGCCAAAAACATTCAGTACTTC. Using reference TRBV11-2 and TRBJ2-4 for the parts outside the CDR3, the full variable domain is EAGVAQSPRYKIIEKRQSVAFWCNPISGHATLYWYQQILGQGPKLLIQFQNNGVVDDSQLPKDRFSAERLKGVDSTLKIQPAKLEDSAVYLCASSLVPQRTGELAKNIQYFGAGTRLSVL.

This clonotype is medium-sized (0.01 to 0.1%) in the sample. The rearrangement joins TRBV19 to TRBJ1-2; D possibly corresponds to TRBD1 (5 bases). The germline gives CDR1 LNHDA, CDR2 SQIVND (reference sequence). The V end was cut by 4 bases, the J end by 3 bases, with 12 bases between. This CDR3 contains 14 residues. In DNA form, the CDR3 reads TGTGCCAGTAGTACCACCGACAGCTACTATGGCTACACCTTC. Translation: CASSTTDSYYGYTF.

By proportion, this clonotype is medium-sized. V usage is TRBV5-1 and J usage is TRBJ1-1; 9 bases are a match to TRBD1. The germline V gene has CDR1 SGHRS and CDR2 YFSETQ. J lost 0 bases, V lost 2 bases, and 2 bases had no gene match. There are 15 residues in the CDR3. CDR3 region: CASSFGTGLNTEAFF. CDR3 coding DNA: TGCGCCAGCAGCTTTGGGACAGGGTTGAACACTGAAGCTTTCTTT.

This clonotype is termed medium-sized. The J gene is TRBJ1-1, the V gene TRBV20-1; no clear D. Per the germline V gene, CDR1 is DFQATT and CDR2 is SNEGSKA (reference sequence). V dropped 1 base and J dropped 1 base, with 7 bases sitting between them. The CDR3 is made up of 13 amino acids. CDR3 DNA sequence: TGCAGTGCTAGAGTAGATGGGAACACTGAAGCTTTCTTT. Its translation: CSARVDGNTEAFF.

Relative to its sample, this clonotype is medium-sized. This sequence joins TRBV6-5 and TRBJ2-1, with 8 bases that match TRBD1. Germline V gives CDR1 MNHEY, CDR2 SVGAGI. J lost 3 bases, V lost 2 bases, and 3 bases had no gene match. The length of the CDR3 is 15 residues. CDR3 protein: CASSYEGTGYNEQFF. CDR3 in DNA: TGTGCCAGCAGTTACGAAGGGACAGGCTACAATGAGCAGTTCTTC.

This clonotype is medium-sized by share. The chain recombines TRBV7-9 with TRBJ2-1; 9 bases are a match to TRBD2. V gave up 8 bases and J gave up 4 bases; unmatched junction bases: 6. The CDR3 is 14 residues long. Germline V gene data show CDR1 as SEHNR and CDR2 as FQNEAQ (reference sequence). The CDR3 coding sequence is TGTGCCAGCCACGGGACTAGCAAGTACAATGAGCAGTTCTTC. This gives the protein CASHGTSKYNEQFF.

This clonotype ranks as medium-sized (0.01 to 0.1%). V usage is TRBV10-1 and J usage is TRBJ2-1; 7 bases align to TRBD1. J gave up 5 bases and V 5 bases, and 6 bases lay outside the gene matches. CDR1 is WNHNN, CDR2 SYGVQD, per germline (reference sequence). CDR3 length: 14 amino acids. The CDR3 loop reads CASSSGQSDNEQFF. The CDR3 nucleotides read TGCGCCAGCAGTTCGGGACAGAGTGACAATGAGCAGTTCTTC.

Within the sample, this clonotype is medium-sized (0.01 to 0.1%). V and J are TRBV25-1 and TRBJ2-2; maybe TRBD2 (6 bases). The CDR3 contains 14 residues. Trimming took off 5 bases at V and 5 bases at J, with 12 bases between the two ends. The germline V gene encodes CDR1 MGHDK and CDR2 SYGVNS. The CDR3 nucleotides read TGTGCCAGCAGTCGGGGGACCGAGACCGGGGAGCTGTTTTTT. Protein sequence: CASSRGTETGELFF.

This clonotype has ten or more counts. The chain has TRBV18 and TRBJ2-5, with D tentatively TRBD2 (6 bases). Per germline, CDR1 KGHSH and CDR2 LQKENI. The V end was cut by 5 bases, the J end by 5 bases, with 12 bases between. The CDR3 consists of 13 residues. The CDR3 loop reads CASSSSGEETQYF. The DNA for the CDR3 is TGTGCCAGCTCAAGTTCGGGGGAGGAGACCCAGTACTTC.

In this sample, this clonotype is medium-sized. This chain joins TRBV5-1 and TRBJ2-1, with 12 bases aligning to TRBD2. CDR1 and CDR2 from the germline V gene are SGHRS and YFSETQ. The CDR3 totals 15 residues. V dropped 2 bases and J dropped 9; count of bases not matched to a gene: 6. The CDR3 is CASSLWTSGDGEQFF. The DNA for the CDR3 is TGCGCCAGCAGCTTATGGACTAGCGGGGATGGTGAGCAGTTCTTC.

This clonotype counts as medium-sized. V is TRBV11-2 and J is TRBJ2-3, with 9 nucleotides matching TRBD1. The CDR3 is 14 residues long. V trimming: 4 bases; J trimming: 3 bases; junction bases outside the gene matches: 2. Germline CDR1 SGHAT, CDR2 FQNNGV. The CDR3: CASSWDRVTDTQYF. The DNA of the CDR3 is TGTGCCAGCAGCTGGGACAGGGTTACAGATACGCAGTATTTT.

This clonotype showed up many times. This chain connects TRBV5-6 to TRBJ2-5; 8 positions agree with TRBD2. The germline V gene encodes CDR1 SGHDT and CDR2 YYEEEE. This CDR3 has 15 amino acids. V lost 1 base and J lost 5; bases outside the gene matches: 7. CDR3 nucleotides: TGTGCCAGCAGCTTGCCCGGGGGGGCTGCGGAGACCCAGTACTTC. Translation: CASSLPGGAAETQYF. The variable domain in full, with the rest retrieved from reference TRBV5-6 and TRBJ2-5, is DAGVTQSPTHLIKTRGQQVTLRCSPKSGHDTVSWYQQALGQGPQFIFQYYEEEERQRGNFPDRFSGHQFPNYSSELNVNALLLGDSALYLCASSLPGGAAETQYFGPGTRLLVL.

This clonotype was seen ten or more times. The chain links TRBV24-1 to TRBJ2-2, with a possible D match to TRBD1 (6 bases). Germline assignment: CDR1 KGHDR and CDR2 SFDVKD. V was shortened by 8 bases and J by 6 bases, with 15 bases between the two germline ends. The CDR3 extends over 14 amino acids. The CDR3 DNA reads TGTGCCACCACTCAGGACAGTGTATCCGGGGAGCTGTTTTTT. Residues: CATTQDSVSGELFF.

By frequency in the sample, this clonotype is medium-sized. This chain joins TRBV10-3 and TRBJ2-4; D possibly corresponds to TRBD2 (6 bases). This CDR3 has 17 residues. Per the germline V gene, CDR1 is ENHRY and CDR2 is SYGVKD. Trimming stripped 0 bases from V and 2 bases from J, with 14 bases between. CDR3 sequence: CAISESVLRGTKNIQYF. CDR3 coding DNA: TGTGCCATCAGTGAGTCAGTTTTGCGGGGAACCAAAAACATTCAGTACTTC.